A selection of T cell receptor beta chains follows, all from one sample in a study of blood T cell repertoires in COVID-19. The data were produced by immunoSEQ multiplex PCR, yet TCRdb's version contains in-frame clones alone and is incomplete. The repertoire has about 99,000 clones, roughly 90% of them found once; the top ten carry more than 5.5%. Sequences were obtained from peripheral blood. The receptors derive from a human donor in a cohort sampled during active COVID-19. The CDR3 runs from the conserved cysteine through the conserved F or W. A D gene is named only where the DNA matches it firmly. Size is stated for part of the rows, as once, few or many counts, or as a class when the clone is expanded.

j_call cdr3_length d_call clone_size v_call cdr3_aa cdr3_nt
TRBJ2-5 16 TRBD2 once TRBV7-9 CASSLARGGRQETQYF TGTGCCAGCAGCTTAGCGCGCGGGGGACGACAAGAGACCCAGTACTTC
TRBJ2-1 15 TRBD2 few TRBV7-9 CASSLDPGGPDEQFF TGTGCCAGCAGCTTAGATCCGGGAGGGCCGGATGAGCAGTTCTTC
TRBJ2-1 16 TRBD2 . TRBV19 CASSRPLAAGHNEQFF TGTGCCAGTAGCCGCCCTCTAGCGGCGGGGCACAATGAGCAGTTCTTC
TRBJ2-3 15 . . TRBV5-1 CASRLEPRGGERQYF TGCGCCAGCAGACTCGAGCCAAGAGGGGGGGAGAGACAGTATTTT
TRBJ2-5 14 TRBD2 . TRBV10-3 CAISSLAGVETQYF TGTGCCATCAGTTCTTTAGCGGGAGTAGAGACCCAGTACTTC
TRBJ1-6 14 . . TRBV28 CASRRPGGISPLHF TGTGCCAGCAGACGCCCGGGGGGAATTTCACCCCTCCACTTT
TRBJ2-5 15 . once TRBV7-6 CASSLPSDRQETQYF TGTGCCAGCAGCTTACCCTCGGACAGACAAGAGACCCAGTACTTC
TRBJ2-2 15 . . TRBV2 CASSEAESLHRELFF TGTGCCAGCAGTGAAGCGGAGTCTCTCCATCGGGAGCTGTTTTTT
TRBJ2-1 16 TRBD2 once TRBV16 CASSQNSGGAMDEQFF TGTGCCAGCAGCCAGAATAGCGGGGGGGCAATGGATGAGCAGTTCTTC
TRBJ2-5 13 . once TRBV15 CATSRQGQETQYF TGTGCCACCAGCAGACAGGGACAAGAGACCCAGTACTTC
TRBJ1-1 13 . . TRBV9 CASSVGSGTEAFF TGTGCCAGCAGCGTAGGTTCCGGGACTGAAGCTTTCTTT
TRBJ1-6 18 TRBD1 once TRBV19 CASSTPPGQDSYNSPLHF TGTGCCAGTAGTACCCCTCCGGGACAGGACTCCTATAATTCACCCCTCCACTTT
TRBJ2-7 15 TRBD1 . TRBV28 CASSLGQGRVYEQYF TGTGCCAGCAGTTTAGGACAGGGTAGAGTCTACGAGCAGTACTTC
TRBJ2-7 15 TRBD1 once TRBV5-1 CASSFSGTGSYEQYF TGCGCCAGCAGCTTCTCCGGGACAGGGTCCTACGAGCAGTACTTC
TRBJ2-1 16 TRBD2 . TRBV28 CARVGTSGSPHNEQFF TGTGCCAGAGTAGGGACTAGCGGGAGTCCCCACAATGAGCAGTTCTTC
TRBJ2-2 16 TRBD1 . TRBV19 CASSIQGQGNTGELFF TGTGCCAGTAGTATCCAGGGACAGGGAAACACCGGGGAGCTGTTTTTT
TRBJ1-2 11 . few TRBV7-9 CAVPDNYGYTF TGCGCGGTTCCGGATAACTATGGCTACACCTTC
TRBJ1-3 12 . . TRBV7-9 CASSLREDTIYF TGTGCCAGCAGCTTACGGGAGGACACCATATATTTT
TRBJ2-1 18 TRBD2 . TRBV9 CASSEGLAGGPRGNEQFF TGTGCCAGCAGCGAGGGACTAGCGGGAGGGCCGCGCGGCAATGAGCAGTTCTTC
TRBJ1-2 13 . . TRBV6-5 CASSYAAESGYTF TGTGCCAGCAGTTATGCGGCAGAATCCGGCTACACCTTC
TRBJ1-4 15 . once TRBV9 CASSVGGRRNEKLFF TGTGCCAGCAGCGTAGGGGGCAGGAGAAATGAAAAACTGTTTTTT
TRBJ1-4 14 . . TRBV3-1/TRBV3-2 CASSQTPGVEKLFF TGTGCCAGCAGCCAGACTCCCGGCGTTGAAAAACTGTTTTTT
TRBJ2-1 17 TRBD2 . TRBV28 CASTVGLAGGTRWLQFF TGTGCCAGCACCGTGGGACTAGCGGGAGGGACAAGGTGGCTCCAGTTCTTC
TRBJ2-1 16 TRBD2 . TRBV4-2 CASSQGLAVSYNEQFF TGTGCCAGCAGCCAAGGACTAGCGGTCTCCTACAATGAGCAGTTCTTC
TRBJ2-7 13 . few TRBV20-1 CSASSGSTYEQYF TGCAGTGCTAGTTCGGGGAGCACCTACGAGCAGTACTTC
TRBJ2-7 16 TRBD1 . TRBV18 CASSPGQGAAGGEQYF TGTGCCAGCTCACCGGGACAGGGGGCGGCTGGGGGCGAGCAGTACTTC
TRBJ2-5 17 TRBD2 . TRBV29-1 CSEQVLERGAPKETQYF TGCAGCGAACAGGTCCTCGAGCGGGGCGCGCCCAAAGAGACCCAGTACTTC
TRBJ2-7 14 TRBD1 . TRBV28 CASSTRDRAYEQYF TGTGCCAGCAGCACCCGGGACAGGGCCTACGAGCAGTACTTC
TRBJ1-2 11 TRBD1 once TRBV29-1 CSVPGTAIYTF TGCAGCGTCCCAGGGACAGCGATCTACACCTTC
TRBJ2-7 12 TRBD1 . TRBV27 CASRDSSYEQYF TGTGCCAGTCGGGACAGCTCCTACGAGCAGTACTTC
TRBJ1-1 14 . . TRBV6-5 CASSYSFGGTEAFF TGTGCCAGCAGTTACTCGTTCGGAGGAACTGAAGCTTTCTTT
TRBJ1-6 17 . few TRBV9 CASSVASRVTYNSPLHF TGTGCCAGCAGCGTTGCGTCTCGGGTGACCTATAATTCACCCCTCCACTTT
TRBJ2-7 16 TRBD1 . TRBV11-2 CASSPWDREGSYEQYF TGTGCCAGCAGCCCTTGGGACAGGGAGGGCTCCTACGAGCAGTACTTC
TRBJ1-6 14 TRBD1 few TRBV7-3 CASSSGQDNSPLHF TGTGCCAGCAGCTCGGGACAGGATAATTCACCCCTCCACTTT
TRBJ1-2 12 . . TRBV29-1 CSGGGANYGYTF TGCAGCGGTGGGGGGGCTAACTATGGCTACACCTTC
TRBJ1-1 18 TRBD1 . TRBV28 CASSPGWPTGGFENEAFF TGTGCCAGCAGCCCAGGCTGGCCGACAGGGGGCTTCGAAAATGAAGCTTTCTTT
TRBJ2-1 12 TRBD2 . TRBV29-1 CSVIAGTSYSFF TGCAGCGTAATCGCCGGGACTAGTTATTCGTTCTTC